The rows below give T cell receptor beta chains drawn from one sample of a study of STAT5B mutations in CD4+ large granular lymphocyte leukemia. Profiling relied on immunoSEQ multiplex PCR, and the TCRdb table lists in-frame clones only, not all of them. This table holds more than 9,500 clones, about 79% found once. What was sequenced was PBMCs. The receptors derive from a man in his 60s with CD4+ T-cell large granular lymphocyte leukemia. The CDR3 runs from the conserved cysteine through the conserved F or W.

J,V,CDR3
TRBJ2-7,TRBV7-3,CASSLGHLYEQYF
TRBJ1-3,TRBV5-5,CASKGGFGPGNTIYF
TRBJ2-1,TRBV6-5,CASTCTRQFF
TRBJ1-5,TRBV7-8,CASSAITWSNQPQHF
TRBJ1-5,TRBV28,CASRSEQPQHF
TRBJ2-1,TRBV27,CASSLRLAGGPIF
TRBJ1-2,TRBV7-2,CASSPEGHSYGYTF
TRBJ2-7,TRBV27,CASSPNPTGNEQYF
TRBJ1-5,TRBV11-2,CASSTTGSSNQPQHF
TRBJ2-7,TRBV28,CASGDVGVYEQYF
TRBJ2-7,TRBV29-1,CSVSPLAEFSEQYF
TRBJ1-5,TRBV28,CASSSLPTDSRPQHF
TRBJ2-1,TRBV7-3,CASSLQAGVGNEQFF
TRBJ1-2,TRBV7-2,CASNPRGTNYGYTF
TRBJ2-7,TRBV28,CASSLGTLANEQYF
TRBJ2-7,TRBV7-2,CASSLGGGTSYEQYF
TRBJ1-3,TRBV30,CAWSVKGGGNTIYF
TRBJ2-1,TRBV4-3,CASSPRRGDEQFF
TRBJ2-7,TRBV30,CAWSVGGVSYEQYF
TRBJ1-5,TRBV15,CATSRGAVNQPQHF
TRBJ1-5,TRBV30,CAWSVGAAERQPQHF
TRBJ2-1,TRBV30,CAWPEGLLPTNEQFF
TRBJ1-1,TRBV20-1,CSARGQLEAFF
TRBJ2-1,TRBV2,CASVSVGLYEQFF
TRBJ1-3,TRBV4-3,CASSREGGNTIYF
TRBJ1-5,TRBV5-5,CASSFMQGAVQPQHF
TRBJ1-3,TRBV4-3,CASSQDPAGEGNTIYF
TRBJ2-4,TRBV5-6,CASNQKAGAKNIQYF
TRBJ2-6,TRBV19,CASSIWGLGANVLTF
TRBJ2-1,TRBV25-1,CASLTLPNEQFF
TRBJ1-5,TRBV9,CASSRRQGGNQPQHF
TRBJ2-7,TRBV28,CASAPNDYEQYF
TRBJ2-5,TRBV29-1,CSVALQQPTQYF
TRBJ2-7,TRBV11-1,CASSFRVESSYEQYF
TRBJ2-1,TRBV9,CASSVVAGRGDEQFF
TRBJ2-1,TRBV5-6,CASSFSREYGIEQFF
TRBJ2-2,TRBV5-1,CASSPLGGRGTKNTGELFF
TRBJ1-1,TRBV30,CAWSVLGEAFF
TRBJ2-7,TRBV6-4,CASSEAEGAGYEQYF
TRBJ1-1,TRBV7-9,CASSLNREAFF
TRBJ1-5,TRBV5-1,CASSLDEGARQPQHF
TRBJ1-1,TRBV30,CAWSSNAGQENTEAFF
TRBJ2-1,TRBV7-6,CASSLVKGPRVF
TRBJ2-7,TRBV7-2,CASSLLGGEFLYSYEQYF
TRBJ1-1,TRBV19,CASSEGVGNTEAFF
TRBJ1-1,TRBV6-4,CASSESGDNTEAFF
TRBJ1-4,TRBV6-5,CASRNPGSEKLFF
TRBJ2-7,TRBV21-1,CASVSGGGYEQYF
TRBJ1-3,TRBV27,CASSLRAGTSGNTIYF
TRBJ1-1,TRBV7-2,CASSIKRDTEAFF
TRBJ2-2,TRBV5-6,CASSIGTGNVGELFF
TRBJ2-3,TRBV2,CASSKLAGGADTQYF
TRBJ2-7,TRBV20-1,CSAGLSTQQYF
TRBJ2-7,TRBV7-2,CASSHPPPSSYEQYF
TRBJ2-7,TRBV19,CASSIKGRAEQYF
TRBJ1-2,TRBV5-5,CASSLEGLTNYGYTF
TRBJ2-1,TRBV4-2,CASSQDLLAVQFF
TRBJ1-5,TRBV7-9,CASSSLNQPQHF
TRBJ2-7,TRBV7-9,CASSHQTGGDEQYF
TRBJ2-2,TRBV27,CASSLRGYSNTGELFF